This entry features one T cell receptor (beta chain) sequence. The antigen it recognizes is unknown. No clone much larger than this one lies a single base away; base qualities are absent. This specimen comes from a study of T cells in localized non-small cell lung cancer (dated by TCRdb to 2020 to 2022). About the study as a whole: The study examined T cell repertoires in roughly 240 patients with early-stage NSCLC and compared tumors with uninvolved tumor-adjacent lungs. A mean age of roughly 64 years was recorded for the NSCLC patients, of whom approximately 130 were male and around 100 were female. The cohort was made up of 200 to 250 treatment-naive NSCLC patients whose localized lung tumors had been resected. What the study reported, not specific to this receptor: Because the study design was exploratory, TCR variables were selected using unadjusted p-values without false-discovery rate correction. Uninvolved tumor-adjacent lung showed the highest T cell clonality, higher than tumor, which suggests more focused antigenic responses in the adjacent lung. A median of 57 of the top 100 tumor clones turned up in the paired uninvolved adjacent lung, and roughly 30 of those clones also ranked among the top 100 of that same adjacent lung. Higher blood T cell density associated with longer overall survival, while higher adjacent-lung clonality associated with shorter survival. Because multi-region tumor sequencing was not performed, intratumor heterogeneity could not be ruled out.

The immunoSEQ Assay was used to sequence TCR beta CDR3 regions from DNA. The authors' pipeline ran thus. T cell density was computed as TCR beta template counts normalized to usable DNA estimated by amplifying housekeeping genes. Using the preseqR package, richness was estimated by extrapolating to 120,000 templates for tissue samples and 400,000 templates for PBMC samples. Clonality was defined by subtracting Pielou's evenness from one. Tissue-enriched TCRs were identified through differential abundance testing performed on productive amino-acid clonotypes, with a minimum total count of 5 and an alpha of 0.1. The Jaccard Index and the Morisita Overlap Index were used to measure how much the repertoires overlapped between compartments. GLIPH clustered TCR beta CDR3s with public tetramer-defined viral CDR3s; viral motifs required at least three viral sequences plus V-gene enrichment. TCRdb's version of the immuneACCESS table is confined to in-frame rearrangements and falls short of the full clone set. An unresolved V gene accounts for under half of the shortfall where checked; the remainder is of unknown origin. That table is the source of V, J and clone size, and D and trimming were worked out from the DNA. Recorded for this sample are 1,500 to 2,000 clones; about 23% of them occurred a single time. About 8.5% of the sample is taken by the ten largest.

At the junction V is shortened by 6 bases and J by 3 bases, with 21 bases in between. From the cysteine up to the phenylalanine, the CDR3 has a length of 16 residues. The DNA shown is the 48-base CDR3, in frame from base 1. According to the germline V gene, CDR1 reads MNHGY and CDR2 reads SAAAGT. Uninvolved adjacent lung was taken at least 2 cm from the tumor margin and confirmed free of atypia by two independent pathologists. At diagnosis, tumor, uninvolved tumor-adjacent lung and peripheral blood were collected and then preserved as a mix of FFPE and fresh-frozen material. This sequence uses TRBV6-8 and TRBJ2-7; TRBD2 is possibly the D segment (6 matching bases). The specimen comprised normal lung tissue next to the tumor, sampled before any cancer treatment. This receptor was identified in a woman aged 40-69 years with stage I lung adenocarcinoma. In nucleotides, the sequence is TGTGCCAGCAGCACCGTGGGGGAGGTGGGATACTACGAGCAGTACTTC. This gives the protein CASSTVGEVGYYEQYF.